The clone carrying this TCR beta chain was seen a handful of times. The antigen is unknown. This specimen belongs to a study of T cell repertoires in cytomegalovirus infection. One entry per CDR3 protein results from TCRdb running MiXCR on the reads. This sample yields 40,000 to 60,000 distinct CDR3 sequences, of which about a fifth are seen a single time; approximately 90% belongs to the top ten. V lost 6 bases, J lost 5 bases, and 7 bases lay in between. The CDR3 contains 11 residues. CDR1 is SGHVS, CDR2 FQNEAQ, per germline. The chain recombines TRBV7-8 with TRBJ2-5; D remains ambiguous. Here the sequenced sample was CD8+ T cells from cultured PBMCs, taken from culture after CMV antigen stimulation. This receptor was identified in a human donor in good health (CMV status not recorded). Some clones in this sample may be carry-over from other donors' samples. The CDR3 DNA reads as TGTGCCAGCAGGGAAGGGGAGACCCAGTACTTC. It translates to CASREGETQYF.